Each of the 27 T cell receptor beta chains below was sequenced from the same sample in a study of blood T cells in healthy people across ages. Sample-barcoded 5' priming and a J-beta primer mix drove a second PCR of about 6 to 12 cycles. MiXCR, applied by TCRdb to the 5' RACE reads, yields one record per CDR3 protein. This table has about 730,000 distinct CDR3 sequences, more than 40% appearing once. The sample was blood. The origin of the receptors is a woman between 55 and 75 years old in good health.

The chain employs TRBV15 and TRBJ2-7; the D is unclear. The CDR3 has 15 residues. Trimming removed 8 bases from V and 7 bases from J, with 24 bases in between. The germline V gene has CDR1 LNHNV and CDR2 YYDKDF (reference sequence). DNA for the CDR3: TGTGCCACCGGCATGGCACGAATAAGAAGCAATGAGCAGTACTTC. This sequence encodes CATGMARIRSNEQYF.

This clonotype has just a few counts. The J gene is TRBJ1-2, the V gene TRBV20-1, with TRBD1 matching over 7 bases. CDR1 is DFQATT, CDR2 SNEGSKA, per germline (reference sequence). This CDR3 has 18 amino acids. J gave up 1 base and V 0 bases, and 14 bases lay outside the gene matches. The CDR3 DNA is TGCAGTGCTAGAGATCTTGGCAGGGGGACAATATTTAACTATGGCTACACCTTC. It encodes CSARDLGRGTIFNYGYTF.

This clonotype was detected only a few times. The J gene is TRBJ2-7, the V gene TRBV20-1; weak D call: TRBD2 (5 bases). The CDR3 consists of 13 residues. The germline V gene encodes CDR1 DFQATT and CDR2 SNEGSKA (reference sequence). The V end lost 3 bases, the J end lost 2 bases, and 11 bases lay between the germline ends. CDR3 amino acids: CSASLSGPYEQYF. CDR3 nucleotide sequence: TGCAGTGCTAGCCTCAGCGGACCCTACGAGCAGTACTTC.

Turning to this clonotype: At one end, the junction sequence differs from germline, possibly due to a read error. The chain carries TRBV12-3 or TRBV12-4 and TRBJ2-5, with 14 positions matching TRBD2. This CDR3 comprises 16 residues. CDR3 region: CASSKGTSGSGEIQYF. The CDR3 region has the DNA TGTGCCAGCAGCAAGGGGACTAGCGGGAGTGGGGAGATCCAGTACTTC.

The table lists this clonotype with a few counts. This chain connects TRBV20-1 to TRBJ1-6, with D unresolved. CDR3 length equals 14 residues. The germline V gene encodes CDR1 DFQATT and CDR2 SNEGSKA (reference sequence). Trimming stripped 0 bases from V and 7 bases from J, with 10 bases between. The CDR3 sequence is CSAREDAQNSPLHF. The CDR3 region has the DNA TGCAGTGCTAGAGAGGACGCCCAAAATTCACCCCTCCACTTT.

The sample holds one count of this clonotype. A much more abundant neighbour one base away suggests this may be a read error. As the CDR3 is not closed by the conserved phenylalanine or tryptophan, this likely results from a read error. The J gene is TRBJ2-3, the V gene TRBV12-3 or TRBV12-4, with D perhaps being TRBD1 or TRBD2 (5 bases each). The CDR3 has 14 amino acids. The V and J ends lost 5 bases and 3 bases respectively, with 12 bases between them. CDR3 region: CASSLGPETDTQYS. As DNA, the CDR3 is TGTGCCAGCAGTCTGGGACCCGAAACAGATACGCAGTATTCT.

This clonotype was seen a few times. A junction end diverges from the germline sequence, so it may reflect a read error. V usage is TRBV5-1 and J usage is TRBJ1-2, with 10 bases that match TRBD1. CDR1 and CDR2 from the germline V gene are SGHRS and YFSETQ. This CDR3 spans 14 amino acids. The CDR3 protein is CASSPTGGNYGYTF. CDR3 sequence (DNA): TGTGCCAGCAGCCCGACAGGGGGCAACTATGGCTACACCTTC.

This clonotype was seen repeatedly, ten times or more. The chain links TRBV7-9 to TRBJ1-5, with TRBD1 matching 8 bases. The CDR3 contains 15 residues. Per the germline V gene, CDR1 is SEHNR and CDR2 is FQNEAQ (reference sequence). V shed 7 bases, J shed 3 bases, and the junction held 8 bases outside the gene matches. The CDR3 DNA sequence: TGTGCCAGCAACCTGGGGGACAGGCCCAATCAGCCCCAGCATTTT. Amino acids: CASNLGDRPNQPQHF.

The CDR3 DNA follows: TGTGCCAGCAGCCTGACGGACGGGACCTATGGCTACACCTTC. Protein: CASSLTDGTYGYTF. V is TRBV7-2 and J is TRBJ1-2; D perhaps matches TRBD1 (5 bases). Trimming removed 5 bases at V and 4 bases at J, with 14 bases between. The CDR3 runs to 14 residues. In germline, CDR1 is SGHTA, CDR2 FQGNSA.

This chain links TRBV6-1 with TRBJ2-1; D may be TRBD1 (5 bases). The germline gives CDR1 MNHNS, CDR2 SASEGT. V shed 1 base and J shed 8 bases, with 15 bases lying between them. There are 15 residues in the CDR3. The DNA of the CDR3 is TGTGCCAGCAGTGAAGGGACACCCAAAGCCTATGAGCAGTTCTTC. Translating it yields CASSEGTPKAYEQFF.

The J gene is TRBJ2-1, the V gene TRBV5-1; D gene uncertain. V lost 1 base and J lost 9, with 17 bases in between. Germline V gene sequence: CDR1 SGHRS, CDR2 YFSETQ. CDR3 length: 15 amino acids. The CDR3 sequence: CASSLFERVLSEQFF. CDR3 DNA: TGCGCCAGCAGCTTGTTCGAACGGGTACTTTCTGAGCAGTTCTTC.

This clonotype was seen a few times. The genes are TRBV20-1 and TRBJ1-2; D not resolved. The CDR3 contains 13 residues. Looked up from germline, CDR1 is DFQATT and CDR2 is SNEGSKA (reference sequence). V lost 1 base to trimming and J lost 6 bases, with 12 bases between them. CDR3 sequence: CSARVDFMDGYTF. The CDR3 nucleotides are TGCAGTGCTAGAGTCGACTTTATGGATGGCTACACCTTC.

The rearrangement links TRBV9 to TRBJ2-7, with unresolved D. This CDR3 region has 15 residues. The germline gives CDR1 SGDLS, CDR2 YYNGEE. Trimming took off 1 base at V and 0 bases at J, with 11 bases between the two ends. CDR3 loop: CASSVTGGYSYEQYF. DNA for the CDR3: TGTGCCAGCAGCGTAACGGGCGGCTACTCCTACGAGCAGTACTTC.

Notes on this clonotype: One end of the junction fails to match germline, which may point to a read error. The J gene is TRBJ2-5, the V gene TRBV4-2; 8 nucleotides line up with TRBD1. The germline V gene encodes CDR1 LGHNA and CDR2 YNFKEQ. The CDR3 is 15 residues long. CDR3 region: CASSHYGTGQEAQYF. DNA of the CDR3: TGTGCCAGCAGCCATTACGGGACAGGACAAGAGGCCCAGTACTTC.

The rearrangement joins TRBV20-1 to TRBJ2-3; possibly TRBD1 for D (5 bases). Trimming left V 1 base short and J 5 bases short, with 19 bases between. The CDR3 covers 16 residues. From germline, CDR1 is DFQATT and CDR2 SNEGSKA (reference sequence). In DNA, the CDR3 is TGCAGTGCTAGAGCGTTACAGGAAGGGGCTGGAGATACGCAGTATTTT. Amino acids: CSARALQEGAGDTQYF.

The rearrangement uses TRBV20-1 and TRBJ2-5; D gene uncertain. Matching the DNA end better, TRBJ2-1 makes the J call doubtful. There are 11 residues in the CDR3. The V gene's germline CDR1 is DFQATT and CDR2 SNEGSKA (reference sequence). CDR3 coding DNA: TGCAGTGCTGCCGGTCAAGAGACCCAGTTCTTC. Amino acid sequence: CSAAGQETQFF.

The genes are TRBV9 and TRBJ2-3; 7 nucleotides match TRBD1. V shed 0 bases, J shed 2 bases, and the junction held 3 bases outside the gene matches. CDR1 SGDLS and CDR2 YYNGEE come from the germline V gene. The CDR3 is 15 residues long. The CDR3 bases are TGTGCCAGCAGCGTAGGACAGGGCACCACAGATACGCAGTATTTT. Translation gives CASSVGQGTTDTQYF. Using reference TRBV9 and TRBJ2-3 for the parts outside the CDR3, the full variable domain is DSGVTQTPKHLITATGQRVTLRCSPRSGDLSVYWYQQSLDQGLQFLIQYYNGEERAKGNILERFSAQQFPDLHSELNLSSLELGDSALYFCASSVGQGTTDTQYFGPGTRLTVL.

For this clonotype: Since a much larger clone is just one base distant, this may be a read error. The V call is TRBV7-2, the J call TRBJ2-1, with D perhaps matching TRBD1 (7 bases). The tail of the sequence fits TRBJ2-7 better, so the J call may be wrong. Germline CDR1 SGHTA, CDR2 FQGNSA. This CDR3 spans 16 amino acids. CDR3 amino acids: CASSLAGGTVYNEQYF. The CDR3, as DNA: TGTGCCAGCAGCTTAGCTGGGGGGACAGTTTACAATGAGCAGTACTTC.

This clonotype was seen a handful of times. The V gene is TRBV20-1, the J gene TRBJ1-2; D is ambiguous. The V end lost 5 bases, the J end lost 4 bases, and 14 bases lay between the germline ends. Germline V gives CDR1 DFQATT, CDR2 SNEGSKA (reference sequence). The CDR3 is made up of 13 amino acids. This CDR3 reads CSALGQLSYGYTF. The CDR3 DNA follows: TGCAGTGCTTTGGGCCAGTTGTCCTATGGCTACACCTTC.

Of note for this clonotype: The germline gene is not matched at one end of the junction; a read error may be the cause. The chain uses TRBV13 and TRBJ2-1; TRBD1 aligns across 7 bases. Germline V lookup: CDR1 PRHDT, CDR2 FYEKMQ (reference sequence). This CDR3 comprises 14 residues. The CDR3 DNA follows: TGTGCCAGCATTCTCAAGGGGGCTTACAATGAGCGGTTCTTC. The encoded protein is CASILKGAYNERFF.

The chain couples TRBV20-1 to TRBJ1-6, with a possible D match to TRBD1 (6 bases). The CDR3 has 13 residues. V lost 5 bases, J lost 10 bases, and 15 bases lay in between. Germline V gene lookup returns CDR1 DFQATT and CDR2 SNEGSKA (reference sequence). CDR3 sequence reads: CSASGTSGSPLHF. CDR3 nucleotides: TGCAGTGCTTCCGGGACATCCGGCTCACCCCTCCACTTT.

The chain joins TRBV4-1 to TRBJ1-5; TRBD1 matches 8 bases. This CDR3 contains 15 residues. Per the germline V gene, CDR1 is MGHRA and CDR2 is YSYEKL. V gave up 0 bases and J gave up 7 bases; unmatched junction bases: 5. CDR3 sequence reads: CASSQEGQGWQPQHF. In DNA form, the CDR3 reads TGCGCCAGCAGCCAAGAAGGACAGGGATGGCAGCCCCAGCATTTT.

There are a few counts of this clonotype. The chain combines TRBV4-3 with TRBJ2-1; tentatively, D is TRBD2 (5 bases). Germline V lookup: CDR1 LGHNA, CDR2 YSLEER. Trimming cost V 5 bases and J 3 bases, with 14 bases left between them. There are 15 residues in the CDR3. CDR3 sequence: CASSSTSRVYNEQFF. Written as DNA, the CDR3 is TGCGCCAGCAGCTCCACTAGTAGGGTCTACAATGAGCAGTTCTTC.

A few counts support this clonotype. This chain joins TRBV7-8 and TRBJ2-3; perhaps TRBD2 as D (5 bases). The V end was cut by 9 bases, the J end by 3 bases, with 16 bases between. The CDR3 is 14 amino acids. Germline V gene lookup returns CDR1 SGHVS and CDR2 FQNEAQ. This chain's CDR3 is CASSGWDATDTQYF. The CDR3, as DNA: TGTGCCAGTTCGGGGTGGGATGCAACAGATACGCAGTATTTT. The full variable domain, rest sourced from reference TRBV7-8 and TRBJ2-3, is GAGVSQSPRYKVAKRGQDVALRCDPISGHVSLFWYQQALGQGPEFLTYFQNEAQLDKSGLPSDRFFAERPEGSVSTLKIQRTQQEDSAVYLCASSGWDATDTQYFGPGTRLTVL.

This chain links TRBV5-1 with TRBJ1-2, with a tentative D call TRBD1 (5 bases). V lost 1 base and J lost 3, with 10 bases in between. This CDR3 region has 14 residues. The germline CDR1 and CDR2 sequences are SGHRS and YFSETQ. This CDR3 is CASSLISRDYGYTF. The CDR3 DNA is TGCGCCAGCAGCTTGATATCCAGGGACTATGGCTACACCTTC.

This clonotype showed up just a few times. The CDR3 DNA reads TGCAGTGCTAGAGACCCGCCTAGCGAGACCTACGAGCAGTACTTC. It codes for CSARDPPSETYEQYF. The rearrangement links TRBV20-1 to TRBJ2-5, with D possibly matching TRBD2 (6 bases). Judging by the DNA end, TRBJ2-7 fits better; the J call may be wrong. The CDR3 consists of 15 residues. Looked up from germline, CDR1 is DFQATT and CDR2 is SNEGSKA (reference sequence).

The CDR3 DNA is TGTGCCAGCAGCCAAGATCTGGTATTTCAAGAGACCCAGTACTTC. This encodes CASSQDLVFQETQYF. The gene calls are TRBV3-1 and TRBJ2-5; D is unclear. V lost 0 bases and J 2 bases, leaving 10 bases between the germline ends. CDR1 LGHDT and CDR2 YNNKEL come from the germline V gene (reference sequence). The CDR3 contains 15 residues.